This TCR beta chain came from a study of T-cell reconstitution after alpha-beta-depleted transplantation in children. The V gene's germline CDR1 is MNHEY and CDR2 SMNVEV (reference sequence). The CDR3 is made up of 19 amino acids. The junction had 19 bases not matched to a gene; V was cut back by 3 bases and J by 4 bases. During its preparation, the TCRbeta library received unique molecular identifiers. TCRdb recomputed calls from the PCR reads with MiXCR, one row per CDR3 protein. The repertoire includes roughly 340,000 distinct CDR3 sequences, 16% of them detected once, and about 41% sits in the top ten.

The chain has TRBV27 and TRBJ1-1; TRBD1 aligns across 8 bases. The starting material was PBMCs, mostly from graft donor cells, obtained 360 days after TCRalphabeta/CD19-depleted stem cell transplant. The TCR sequence derives from a male patient aged 2-15 years who had a stem cell transplant for acute lymphoblastic leukemia, so the T cells may come from the graft donor. This CDR3 reads CASSFPWPGQDPDGTEAFF. Here the CDR3 DNA reads TGTGCCAGCAGTTTCCCTTGGCCGGGACAGGACCCCGACGGCACTGAAGCTTTCTTT.